This TCR beta chain was identified in a study of cytomegalovirus exposure and HLA in healthy donors. Notes on the study in general: Researchers reported in a later analysis that a missense DCLRE1C variant was tied to TCR beta V- and J-gene trimming.

The primer mix had 60 Vbeta and 13 Jbeta primers. Method: immunoSEQ multiplex PCR; TCRdb's copy keeps in-frame clones and lacks some. Of about 190,000 clones in the sample, more than 75% are singletons; the top ten hold roughly 0.8%. As regards this clone: No antigen is known for it.

This CDR3 comprises 17 residues. Trimming took 4 bases from V and 10 from J; bases not matched to a gene: 15. Germline CDR1 reads MDHEN; CDR2 reads SYDVKM. The chain employs TRBV28 and TRBJ1-6, with 8 bases lining up with TRBD1. The receptor's source is a woman younger than 35 in good health and CMV-seronegative. Sequencing was carried out using PBMCs. The CDR3 reads CASSSTPTTGEYSPLHF. The CDR3, as DNA: TGTGCCAGCAGTTCAACACCAACGACAGGGGAATACTCACCCCTCCACTTT.